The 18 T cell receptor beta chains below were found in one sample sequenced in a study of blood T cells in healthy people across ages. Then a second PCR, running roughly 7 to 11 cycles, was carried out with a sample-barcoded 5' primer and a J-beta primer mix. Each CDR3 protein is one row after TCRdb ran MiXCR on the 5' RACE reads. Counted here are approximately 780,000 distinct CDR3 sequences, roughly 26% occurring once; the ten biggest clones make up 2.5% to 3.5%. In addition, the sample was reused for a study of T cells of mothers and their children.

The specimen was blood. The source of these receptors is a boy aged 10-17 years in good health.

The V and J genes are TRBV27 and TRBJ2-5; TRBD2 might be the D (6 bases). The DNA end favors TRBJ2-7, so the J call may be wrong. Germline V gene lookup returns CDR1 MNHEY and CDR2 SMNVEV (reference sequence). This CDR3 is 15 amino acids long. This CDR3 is CASSFGGIGNYEQYF. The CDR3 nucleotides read TGTGCCAGCAGTTTTGGGGGGATAGGGAACTACGAGCAGTACTTC.

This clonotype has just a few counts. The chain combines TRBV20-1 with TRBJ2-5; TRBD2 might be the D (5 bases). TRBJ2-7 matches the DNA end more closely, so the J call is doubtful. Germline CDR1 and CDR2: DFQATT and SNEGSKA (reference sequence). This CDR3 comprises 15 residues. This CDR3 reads CSARDLGAASYEQYF. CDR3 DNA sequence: TGCAGTGCTAGAGATCTGGGAGCGGCCTCCTACGAGCAGTACTTC.

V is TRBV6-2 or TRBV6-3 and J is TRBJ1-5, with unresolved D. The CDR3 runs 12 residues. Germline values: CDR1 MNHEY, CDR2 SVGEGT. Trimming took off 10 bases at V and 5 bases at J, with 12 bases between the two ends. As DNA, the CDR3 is TGTGCCATCAGGCGAGGAGATCAGCCCCAGCATTTT. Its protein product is CAIRRGDQPQHF.

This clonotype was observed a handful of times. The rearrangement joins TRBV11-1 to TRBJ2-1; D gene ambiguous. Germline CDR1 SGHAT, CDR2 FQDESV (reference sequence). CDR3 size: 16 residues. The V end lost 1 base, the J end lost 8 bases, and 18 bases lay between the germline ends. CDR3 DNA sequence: TGTGCCAGCAGCTTAGAGGTGGGGTGGCCTATCGATGAGCAGTTCTTC. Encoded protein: CASSLEVGWPIDEQFF.

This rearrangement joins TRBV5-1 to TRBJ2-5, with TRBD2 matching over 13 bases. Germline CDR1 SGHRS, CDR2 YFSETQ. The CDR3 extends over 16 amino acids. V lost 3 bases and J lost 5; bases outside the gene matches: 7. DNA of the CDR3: TGCGCCAGCAGCTCAGGACTAGCGGGAGAGGCGGAGACCCAGTACTTC. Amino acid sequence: CASSSGLAGEAETQYF.

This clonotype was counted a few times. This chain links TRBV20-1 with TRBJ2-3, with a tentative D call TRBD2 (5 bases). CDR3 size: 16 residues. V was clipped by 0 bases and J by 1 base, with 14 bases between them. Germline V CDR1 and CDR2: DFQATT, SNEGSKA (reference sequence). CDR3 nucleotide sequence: TGCAGTGCTAGAGATCCCGCGCGGGTCCGCACAGATACGCAGTATTTT. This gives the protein CSARDPARVRTDTQYF.

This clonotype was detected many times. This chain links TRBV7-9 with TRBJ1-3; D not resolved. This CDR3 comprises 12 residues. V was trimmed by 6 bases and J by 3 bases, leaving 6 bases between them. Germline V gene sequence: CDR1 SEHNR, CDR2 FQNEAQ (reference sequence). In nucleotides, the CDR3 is TGTGCCAGCAGTTTGGGTGGAAACACCATATATTTT. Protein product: CASSLGGNTIYF.

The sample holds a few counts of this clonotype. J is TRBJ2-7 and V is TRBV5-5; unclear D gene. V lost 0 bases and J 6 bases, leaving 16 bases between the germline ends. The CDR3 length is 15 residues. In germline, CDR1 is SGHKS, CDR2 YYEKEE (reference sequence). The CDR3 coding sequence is TGTGCCAGCAGCTTGGAAGCCCAACACGGCTCCGAGCAGTACTTC. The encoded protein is CASSLEAQHGSEQYF.

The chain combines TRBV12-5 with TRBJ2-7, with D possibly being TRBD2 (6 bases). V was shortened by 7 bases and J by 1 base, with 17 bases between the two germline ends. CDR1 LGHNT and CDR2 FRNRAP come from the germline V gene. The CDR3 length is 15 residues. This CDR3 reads CASATFAGPSYEQYF. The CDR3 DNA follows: TGTGCTAGTGCCACCTTCGCGGGGCCGTCCTACGAGCAGTACTTC.

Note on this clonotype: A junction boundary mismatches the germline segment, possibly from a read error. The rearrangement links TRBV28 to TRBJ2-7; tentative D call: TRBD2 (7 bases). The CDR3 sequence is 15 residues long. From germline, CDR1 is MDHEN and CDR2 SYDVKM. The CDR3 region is CVSSMTGLGSYEQYF. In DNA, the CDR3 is TGTGTCAGCAGTATGACAGGACTAGGCTCCTACGAGCAGTACTTC.

In DNA, the CDR3 is TGTGCTAGTAGCCGGAAGGGGGGTATGTCTGGGGCCAACGTCCTGACTTTC. Translation gives CASSRKGGMSGANVLTF. The gene calls are TRBV12-5 and TRBJ2-6; tentatively, D is TRBD1 or TRBD2 (6 bases each). Germline V gives CDR1 LGHNT, CDR2 FRNRAP. The CDR3 is 17 residues long. V was shortened by 8 bases and J by 1 base, with 18 bases between the two germline ends.

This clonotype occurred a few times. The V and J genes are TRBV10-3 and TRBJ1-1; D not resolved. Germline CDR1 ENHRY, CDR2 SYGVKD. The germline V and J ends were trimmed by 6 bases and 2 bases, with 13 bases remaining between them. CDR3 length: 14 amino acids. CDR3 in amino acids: CAIRKAGENTEAFF. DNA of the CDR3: TGTGCCATCAGAAAAGCTGGAGAAAACACTGAAGCTTTCTTT.

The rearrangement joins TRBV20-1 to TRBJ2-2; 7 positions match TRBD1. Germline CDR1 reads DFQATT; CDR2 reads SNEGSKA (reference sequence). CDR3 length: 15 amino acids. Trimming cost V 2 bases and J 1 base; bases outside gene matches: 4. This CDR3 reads CSARNPGGNTGELFF. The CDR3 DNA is TGCAGTGCTAGAAATCCAGGGGGGAACACCGGGGAGCTGTTTTTT.

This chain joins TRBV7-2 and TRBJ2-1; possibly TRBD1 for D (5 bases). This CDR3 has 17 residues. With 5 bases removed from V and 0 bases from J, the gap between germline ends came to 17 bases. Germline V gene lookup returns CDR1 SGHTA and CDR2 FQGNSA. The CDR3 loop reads CASSLHTTGSSYNEQFF. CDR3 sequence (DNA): TGTGCCAGCAGCCTTCACACCACAGGTAGCTCCTACAATGAGCAGTTCTTC.

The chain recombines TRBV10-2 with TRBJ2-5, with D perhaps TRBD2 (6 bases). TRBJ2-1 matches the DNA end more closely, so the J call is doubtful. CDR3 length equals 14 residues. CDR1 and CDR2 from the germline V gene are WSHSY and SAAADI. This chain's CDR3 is CASQATRVGNEQFF. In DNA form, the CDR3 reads TGCGCCAGCCAAGCGACTAGGGTCGGGAATGAGCAGTTCTTC.

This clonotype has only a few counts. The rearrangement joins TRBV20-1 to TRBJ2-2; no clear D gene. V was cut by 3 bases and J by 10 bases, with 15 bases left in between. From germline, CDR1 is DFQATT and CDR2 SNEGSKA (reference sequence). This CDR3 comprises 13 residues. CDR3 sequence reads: CSASTSPYEELFF. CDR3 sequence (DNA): TGCAGTGCTAGTACCTCTCCATACGAGGAGCTGTTTTTT.

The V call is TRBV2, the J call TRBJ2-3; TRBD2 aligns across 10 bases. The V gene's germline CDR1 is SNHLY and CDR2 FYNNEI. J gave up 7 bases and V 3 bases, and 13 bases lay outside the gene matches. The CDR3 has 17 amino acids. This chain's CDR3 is CASSDPAGGPSGNTQYF. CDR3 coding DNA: TGTGCCAGCAGTGACCCAGCGGGGGGGCCGAGTGGGAATACGCAGTATTTT. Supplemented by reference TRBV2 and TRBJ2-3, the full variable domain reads EPEVTQTPSHQVTQMGQEVILRCVPISNHLYFYWYRQILGQKVEFLVSFYNNEISEKSEIFDDQFSVERPDGSNFTLKIRSTKLEDSAMYFCASSDPAGGPSGNTQYFGPGTRLTVL.

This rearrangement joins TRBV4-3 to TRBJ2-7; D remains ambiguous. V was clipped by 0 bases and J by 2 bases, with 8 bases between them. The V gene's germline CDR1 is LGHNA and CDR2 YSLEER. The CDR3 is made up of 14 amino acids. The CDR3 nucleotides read TGCGCCAGCAGCCAAGATGTGCGGACCTACGAGCAGTACTTC. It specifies CASSQDVRTYEQYF.